This T cell receptor beta chain was documented in a study of cytomegalovirus exposure and HLA in healthy donors listed by TCRdb under 2017. Turning to the overall study: According to a later analysis, the approximately 120 validation repertoires were produced on the same platform as the 600 to 850 repertoires of the first cohort. In addition to the first cohort of about 650 subjects, a separate validation cohort of 120 different subjects was used. The study combined high-throughput TCR immunosequencing, statistical association of individual TCRs with disease status, and machine learning to predict cytomegalovirus infection status. The aim of the study was to test whether cataloging public T cell receptors could identify signatures of past pathogen exposure. Summary of the overall study and its limitations: The classifier was reported to diagnose cytomegalovirus status with high specificity and sensitivity in both the original cohort and the validation cohort. A total of roughly 160 TCR beta chains were listed by the study as associated with cytomegalovirus. A few of the identified cytomegalovirus-associated TCR beta chains were confirmed in vitro to be specific for cytomegalovirus antigens. A later analysis lacked HLA typing for the validation cohort, so it scored co-occurrence in that cohort across all 110 or so repertoires. A later analysis found that TCRs clustered in the first cohort also tended to co-occur in the 100 to 150 validation repertoires, with approximately 95% of cluster scores above 0. The authors suggested that the approach could potentially be generalized to other disease states and immunological phenotypes. Most TCR sequences were seen in very few donors, while some public TCRs were found in many individuals.

The CDR3 starts with the cysteine, ends with the phenylalanine, and has 15 residues. The CDR3 DNA has 45 bases and is translated from base 1. Trimming removed 1 base from V and 6 bases from J; the gene matches leave 6 bases unexplained. CDR1 and CDR2 are read off the germline V gene (reference sequence) as LNHDA and SQIVND. Worth noting for this clone: Its recognized antigen is unknown. No qualities accompany the bases; no much larger clone lies one base away.

Separate from the approximately 700-subject first cohort, the validation cohort of over 90 subjects was the group to which the donors belonged. The library was prepared using the immunoSEQ multiplex PCR assay. In the original analysis: To diagnose cytomegalovirus status from the catalog of TCR beta chain sequences, a statistical classification framework was built. TCRdb retrieved this table from immuneACCESS and kept in-frame rearrangements only. Not all clones are present; in checked studies, unresolved V genes account for under half, and no reason is known for the remainder. V and J calls and clone size follow that table, whereas D and trimming were derived from the DNA. For this sample the table gives under 150,000 clones, of which 80% to 90% were detected only once. The ten largest make up 1.4% of the sample.

Sequences were obtained from PBMCs. Here the chain combines TRBV19 and TRBJ1-2, with TRBD1 matching 9 junction bases. The sequence was obtained from a woman under 40 in good health and CMV-seronegative. The DNA reads as follows: TGTGCCAGTAGTATAGTAGGGACAGGGCTTCATGGCTACACCTTC. Protein translation: CASSIVGTGLHGYTF.